The 4 T cell receptor beta chains below all came from one sample that was sequenced in a study of PD-L1 blockade in urothelial cancer. Time point: peripheral blood 6 weeks after treatment start. Profiled with immunoSEQ multiplex PCR; TCRdb holds only in-frame clones, not every one. The profile shows under 25,000 clones, under 90% of them singletons. This specimen was PBMCs, taken around atezolizumab (anti-PD-L1) treatment. The receptors here all came from a man between 65 and 85 years old with urothelial cancer.

The gene calls are TRBV9 and TRBJ2-2; tentative D call: TRBD2 (6 bases). CDR1 is SGDLS, CDR2 YYNGEE, per germline. The CDR3 totals 15 residues. V lost 0 bases to trimming and J lost 5 bases, with 11 bases between them. DNA for the CDR3: TGTGCCAGCAGCGTAGGTGGGAGCGGGACCGGGGAGCTGTTTTTT. The encoded protein is CASSVGGSGTGELFF.

This rearrangement joins TRBV29-1 to TRBJ1-1; 11 positions match TRBD1. Per germline, CDR1 SQVTM and CDR2 ANQGSEA. V was pared by 6 bases and J by 0 bases, with 9 bases of the junction left unmatched. CDR3 length equals 16 residues. CDR3 sequence: CSVTAGTGGLNTEAFF. The CDR3 DNA follows: TGCAGCGTGACCGCCGGGACAGGGGGGCTGAACACTGAAGCTTTCTTT. The entire variable domain, with the rest obtained from reference TRBV29-1 and TRBJ1-1, is as follows: SAVISQKPSRDICQRGTSLTIQCQVDSQVTMMFWYRQQPGQSLTLIATANQGSEATYESGFVIDKFPISRPNLTFSTLTVSNMSPEDSSIYLCSVTAGTGGLNTEAFFGQGTRLTVV.

The chain joins TRBV9 to TRBJ2-1, with a tentative D call TRBD1 (6 bases). CDR1 and CDR2 from the germline V gene are SGDLS and YYNGEE. The V end was cut by 0 bases, the J end by 5 bases, with 9 bases between. The CDR3 is made up of 14 amino acids. The chain's CDR3 is CASSVDRVDNEQFF. DNA of the CDR3: TGTGCCAGCAGCGTAGACAGGGTTGACAATGAGCAGTTCTTC.

The V gene is TRBV5-4, the J gene TRBJ2-3; 7 nucleotides align to TRBD2. V lost 4 bases, J lost 2 bases, and 7 bases stayed unmatched. Germline CDR1 SGHNT, CDR2 YYREEE (reference sequence). This CDR3 comprises 15 residues. The CDR3 loop reads CASSPGTTDTDTQYF. The DNA of the CDR3 is TGTGCCAGCAGCCCCGGGACTACCGACACAGATACGCAGTATTTT.